The 9 T cell receptor beta chains given below trace back to one sample, sequenced in a study of T cell repertoires in cytomegalovirus infection. TCRdb reanalysed the reads using MiXCR and keeps one entry per CDR3 protein. The repertoire holds 150,000 to 200,000 distinct CDR3 sequences, with more than 15% as singletons. What was sequenced was CD8+ T cells from PBMCs. These receptors came from a human donor in good health (CMV status not recorded). Some clones in this sample may be carry-over from other donors' samples.

This clonotype has only a few counts. V gene TRBV7-2 combines with J gene TRBJ1-1, with a tentative D call TRBD1 (5 bases). The CDR3 covers 14 residues. The germline CDR1 and CDR2 sequences are SGHTA and FQGNSA. The V end was cut by 5 bases, the J end by 2 bases, with 12 bases between. CDR3 coding DNA: TGTGCCAGCAGCCCGCGTCAGGGTAACACTGAAGCTTTCTTT. Encoded protein: CASSPRQGNTEAFF.

The CDR3 nucleotides are TGTGCCAGCAGGGGACTAGCGGGACCACATGGGGAGCTGTTTTTT. Residues: CASRGLAGPHGELFF. The chain joins TRBV28 to TRBJ2-2; 13 bases align to TRBD2. The CDR3 loop spans 15 amino acids. From germline, CDR1 is MDHEN and CDR2 SYDVKM. V trimming: 6 bases; J trimming: 8 bases; junction bases outside the gene matches: 6.

This clonotype was observed a handful of times. The chain joins TRBV4-2 to TRBJ2-7; 9 bases fit TRBD2. The germline V gene has CDR1 LGHNA and CDR2 YNFKEQ. The CDR3 length is 15 residues. V lost 3 bases, J lost 2 bases, and 5 bases stayed unmatched. This CDR3 reads CASSHLTSGPYEQYF. CDR3 sequence (DNA): TGTGCCAGCAGCCACCTGACTAGCGGACCCTACGAGCAGTACTTC.

The V gene is TRBV29-1, the J gene TRBJ2-1; 7 positions agree with TRBD1. The germline CDR1 and CDR2 sequences are SQVTM and ANQGSEA. The CDR3 is 14 residues long. V was pared by 1 base and J by 1 base, with 1 base of the junction left unmatched. CDR3 loop: CSVEGRGSYNEQFF. In DNA, the CDR3 is TGCAGCGTTGAAGGCAGGGGGTCCTACAATGAGCAGTTCTTC.

This clonotype was detected a few times. The chain is built from TRBV7-8 and TRBJ1-1; D gene unclear. The germline gives CDR1 SGHVS, CDR2 FQNEAQ. The CDR3 is made up of 12 amino acids. Trimming pared 6 bases from V and 5 bases from J, leaving 10 bases between. CDR3 sequence: CASRPTPTEAFF. CDR3 bases: TGTGCCAGCAGACCTACCCCTACTGAAGCTTTCTTT.

CDR3 sequence (DNA): TGTGCCAGCAGTTACTCCCTTCTTGATGCACTGGGGGCTAATCAGCCCCAGCATTTT. Translated, it gives CASSYSLLDALGANQPQHF. This chain uses TRBV6-6 with TRBJ1-5; D may be TRBD1 (6 bases). The germline V gene encodes CDR1 MNHNY and CDR2 SVGAGI (reference sequence). The V gene lost 0 bases and the J gene lost 4 bases, with 22 bases spanning the gap. This CDR3 has 19 amino acids.

V is TRBV12-3 or TRBV12-4 and J is TRBJ2-7; D not resolved. This CDR3 region has 13 residues. Trimming removed 3 bases at V and 2 bases at J, with 8 bases between. For the CDR3, the DNA is TGTGCCAGCAGTTTCGGGCAGACCTACGAGCAGTACTTC. It translates to CASSFGQTYEQYF.

This clonotype was found a few times. This rearrangement joins TRBV7-3 to TRBJ2-1; 11 bases map to TRBD2. This CDR3 comprises 15 residues. V lost 2 bases and J lost 8; bases outside the gene matches: 5. CDR1 SGHTA and CDR2 FQGTGA come from the germline V gene. The CDR3 sequence: CASSLGTSGGDEQFF. The CDR3 DNA follows: TGTGCCAGCAGCTTAGGGACTAGCGGTGGGGATGAGCAGTTCTTC.

This clonotype was seen a few times. The CDR3 coding sequence is TGCGCCAGCAGCCAGGAGGGTAGGGGACTATACGAGCAGTACTTC. Protein: CASSQEGRGLYEQYF. The chain links TRBV4-3 to TRBJ2-7; TRBD2 matches at 7 bases. Trimming removed 3 bases from V and 4 bases from J; junction bases left unmatched: 9. The CDR3 runs 15 residues. Germline V gene data show CDR1 as LGHNA and CDR2 as YSLEER.